This T cell receptor (beta chain) derives from a study of blood T cell repertoires in COVID-19. Sequencing used immunoSEQ multiplex PCR; TCRdb keeps in-frame clones, though not all of them. The sample lists 95,000 to 150,000 clones, 70% to 80% occurring once. V was shortened by 4 bases and J by 1 base, with 7 bases between the two germline ends. CDR3 size: 13 residues. CDR1 and CDR2 from the germline V gene are SGHTA and FQGTGA. This sequence originates from a woman older than 75 with acute or convalescent COVID-19. The genes are TRBV7-3 and TRBJ2-5; D unclear. Sample: peripheral blood. The CDR3 spells CASSSGTQETQYF. Written as DNA, the CDR3 is TGTGCCAGCAGCTCCGGTACCCAAGAGACCCAGTACTTC.